These T cell receptor beta chains were read from a single sample in a study of T-cell reconstitution after alpha-beta-depleted transplantation in children. In TCRdb, the PCR reads were re-called with MiXCR into one record per CDR3 protein. Counted here are about a million distinct CDR3 sequences, about 29% occurring once; the ten biggest clones make up 25% to 35%. Source: PBMCs, mostly from graft donor cells, taken 360 days after TCRalphabeta/CD19-depleted stem cell transplant. The origin of the receptors is a boy under two years old who had a stem cell transplant for SCID, so the T cells may come from the graft donor. Each CDR3 is given with its conserved first and last residue. D genes are given only for firm matches. Some rows have no size entry. The others give once, few or many, or a class for an expanded clone.

v_call	d_call	j_call	cdr3_length	clone_size	cdr3_nt	cdr3_aa
TRBV12-3/TRBV12-4	TRBD1	TRBJ1-1	15	-	TGTGCCAGCACCGAACTGGGACAGGGAGGGACTGAAGCTTTCTTT	CASTELGQGGTEAFF
TRBV20-1	-	TRBJ2-3	17	-	TGCAGTGCTAGAGTACGGGGGCGCATCTCAAGCACAGATACGCAGTATTTT	CSARVRGRISSTDTQYF
TRBV7-2	-	TRBJ2-3	14	-	TGTGCCAGCAGCTTAGAGCCTAGCACAGATACGCAGTATTTT	CASSLEPSTDTQYF
TRBV20-1	-	TRBJ2-7	12	-	TGCAGTGCTAGTTCGGCCTACTACGAGCAGTACTTC	CSASSAYYEQYF
TRBV28	-	TRBJ2-3	13	many	TGTGCCAGCAGTTTCCGAGTGTCAGATACGCAGTATTTT	CASSFRVSDTQYF
TRBV12-3/TRBV12-4	TRBD1	TRBJ2-5	16	few	TGTGCCAGCAGCGTGTGGGGCAGGGGGCTCCAAGAGACCCAGTACTTC	CASSVWGRGLQETQYF
TRBV12-3/TRBV12-4	TRBD1	TRBJ2-2	16	-	TGTGCCAGCAGTTTACGACAGGGGGCAGGCACCGGGGAGCTGTTTTTT	CASSLRQGAGTGELFF
TRBV24-1	TRBD1	TRBJ2-3	15	-	TGTGCCACCAGTCGAGGGACAGACGTGACAGATACGCAGTATTTT	CATSRGTDVTDTQYF
TRBV12-3/TRBV12-4	-	TRBJ2-2	14	-	TGTGCCAGCAGCGGCACAGGGCCCCCCGGGGAGCTGTTTTTT	CASSGTGPPGELFF
TRBV12-3/TRBV12-4	-	TRBJ2-1	15	-	TGTGCCAGCGGGGGGGGGCGTACGATTTACAATGAGCAGTTCTTC	CASGGGRTIYNEQFF
TRBV29-1	TRBD1	TRBJ1-5	13	-	TGCAGCGTCGGGACAGGGGGTGGCCAGCCCCAGCATTTT	CSVGTGGGQPQHF
TRBV28	TRBD1	TRBJ2-1	16	few	TGTGCCAGCAGTCCACTGACAGGGGGCTCCTACAATGAGCAGTTCTTC	CASSPLTGGSYNEQFF
TRBV7-2	TRBD2	TRBJ2-1	14	few	TGTGCCAGCAGCTTGGGGGGGCCTAGCGGGGAGCAGTTCTTC	CASSLGGPSGEQFF
TRBV7-8	-	TRBJ2-7	14	few	TGTGCCAGCCGCCCTCAGGGGCCCAGAGAGGCGCAGTACTTC	CASRPQGPREAQYF
TRBV20-1	-	TRBJ1-2	15	few	TGCAGTGCTAGAGCTTTTTGGCCAGCTAACTATGGCTACACCTTC	CSARAFWPANYGYTF
TRBV9	TRBD2	TRBJ2-1	15	few	TGTGCCAGCAGCGTTCTAGCGGGGGCCCCTAATGAGCAGTTCTTC	CASSVLAGAPNEQFF
TRBV28	-	TRBJ2-7	16	-	TGTGCCAGCAGTCGCACCGGGACGGGTAGGGCCTACGAGCAGTACTTC	CASSRTGTGRAYEQYF
TRBV20-1	TRBD1	TRBJ2-7	14	-	TGCAGTGCTTCCCGGGACAGGGGGATTGACGAGCAGTACTTC	CSASRDRGIDEQYF
TRBV30	-	TRBJ2-7	11	-	TGTGCCTGGCAGGGGAAAACGGTGAGGTACTTC	CAWQGKTVRYF
TRBV18	-	TRBJ1-1	13	-	TGTGCCAGCGCGAGGGCAGGGAACACTGAAGCTTTCTTT	CASARAGNTEAFF
TRBV29-1	-	TRBJ2-3	15	-	TGCAGCGTTAGACCCCACAGGGCGTCGACAGATACGCAGTATTTT	CSVRPHRASTDTQYF
TRBV21-1	-	TRBJ2-1	12	-	TGTGCCAGATGTCGGGAGTACAATGAGCAGTTCTTC	CARCREYNEQFF
TRBV10-3	-	TRBJ2-6	15	few	TGTGCCATCAGTGAGTCAGGGGCTGGGGCCAACGTCCTGACTTTC	CAISESGAGANVLTF
TRBV29-1	TRBD1	TRBJ1-1	12	-	TGCAGCGGCTCAGACAGGGTCGCTGAAGCTTTCTTT	CSGSDRVAEAFF
TRBV27	-	TRBJ2-7	18	-	TGTGCCAGCAGTTTATCAAGTCGGCGGAGCCCTATATCCTACGAGCAGTACTTC	CASSLSSRRSPISYEQYF
TRBV20-1	-	TRBJ2-7	14	many	TGCAGTGCTAGATGGGTAGGAGAGCCCTTCGAGCAGTACTTC	CSARWVGEPFEQYF
TRBV12-3/TRBV12-4	TRBD1	TRBJ1-2	17	-	TGTGCCAGCAGTTTGGACAGGGAGGTAATTGATCGCTATGGCTACACCTTC	CASSLDREVIDRYGYTF
TRBV10-3	TRBD2	TRBJ2-3	16	many	TGTGCCATCAGTGACTGGACTAGCGGGGGCACAGATACGCAGTATTTT	CAISDWTSGGTDTQYF
TRBV7-9	-	TRBJ1-2	17	few	TGTGCCAGCAGCCCGGGGGGTCTGGGCGGTGTTAACTATGGCTACACCTTC	CASSPGGLGGVNYGYTF
TRBV5-1	-	TRBJ1-2	16	-	TGCGCCAGCAGCTTCGGACACATCGGTAATAACTATGGCTACACCTTC	CASSFGHIGNNYGYTF
TRBV6-5	TRBD1	TRBJ2-5	16	-	TGTGCCAGCAGTTACGGAGCCGGGACAGCCGAAGAGACCCAGTACTTC	CASSYGAGTAEETQYF
TRBV2	-	TRBJ2-1	15	-	TGTGCCAGCAGATCGCTGGGGAAGCGGGCAGCTGAGCAGTTCTTC	CASRSLGKRAAEQFF
TRBV2	-	TRBJ2-3	18	-	TGTGCCAGCAGTGCTGCGGGCCCGAGATCCTTCTCCACAGATACGCAGTATTTT	CASSAAGPRSFSTDTQYF
TRBV12-3/TRBV12-4	TRBD2	TRBJ2-3	16	-	TGTGCCAGCAGTTTAGGTGGGACTAGCGGGACAGATACGCAGTATTTT	CASSLGGTSGTDTQYF
TRBV4-1	-	TRBJ2-1	16	few	TGCGCCAGCAGCTCCCGCGGGGGCACCATCTACAATGAGCAGTTCTTC	CASSSRGGTIYNEQFF
TRBV6-1	-	TRBJ2-2	15	-	TGTGCCAGCGGGTCAATCGGGGGAGCCTCCGGGGAGCTGTTTTTT	CASGSIGGASGELFF
TRBV7-9	-	TRBJ2-1	14	-	TGTGCCAGCAGCTTAGCATTGGGGCTCAATGAGCAGTTCTTC	CASSLALGLNEQFF
TRBV5-1	-	TRBJ2-5	14	-	TGCGCCAGCAGCTTGACGGGGGTAATAGAGACCCAGTACTTC	CASSLTGVIETQYF
TRBV18	TRBD2	TRBJ2-1	18	-	TGTGCCAGCTCACCCCTGTTGATAGCGGGGGGCAGAGGCAATGAGCAGTTCTTC	CASSPLLIAGGRGNEQFF
TRBV20-1	-	TRBJ2-2	13	many	TGCAGTGCTGTCGGGACGATAACCGGGGAGCTGTTTTTT	CSAVGTITGELFF
TRBV28	TRBD2	TRBJ2-2	15	many	TGTGCCAGCAGCCCGCTAGCGGTTAACACCGGGGAGCTGTTTTTT	CASSPLAVNTGELFF
TRBV6-1	-	TRBJ2-1	16	-	TGTGCCAGCAGTGAATGGGGCGGGGGCCCCTACAATGAGCAGTTCTTC	CASSEWGGGPYNEQFF
TRBV15	TRBD1	TRBJ2-1	16	few	TGTGCCACCAGCAGGAGGACAGGCCAAGGCTACAATGAGCAGTTCTTC	CATSRRTGQGYNEQFF
TRBV20-1	-	TRBJ2-7	13	-	TGCAGTGCCGGAGTCGGCGGGGCCTACGAGCAGTACTTC	CSAGVGGAYEQYF
TRBV6-2/TRBV6-3	-	TRBJ1-4	14	-	TGTGCCAGCAGTCAATCGGGGGGCAACGAAAAACTGTTTTTT	CASSQSGGNEKLFF
TRBV12-3/TRBV12-4	-	TRBJ1-1	14	few	TGTGCCAGCAGTTTATTGAACGTGAACACTGAAGCTTTCTTT	CASSLLNVNTEAFF
TRBV4-1	-	TRBJ2-7	14	-	TGCGCCAGCAGCCAAGGGGACAACCTCTACGAGCAGTACTTC	CASSQGDNLYEQYF
TRBV12-3/TRBV12-4	TRBD1	TRBJ1-2	13	-	TGTGCCAGCAGTCCGGACAGGGACGGGGGCTACACCTTC	CASSPDRDGGYTF
TRBV20-1	TRBD2	TRBJ2-7	14	once	TGCAGTGCTAGCCGGGGGGGCCTGGCCTACGAGCAGTACTTC	CSASRGGLAYEQYF
TRBV6-2/TRBV6-3	TRBD2	TRBJ2-1	14	few	TGTGCCAGCAGTCCCGGGGGGGCGGTCAATGAGCAGTTCTTC	CASSPGGAVNEQFF
TRBV5-1	TRBD1	TRBJ2-7	17	few	TGCGCCAGCAGCGCACCAGCCACAGGGGGCTTTTCCTACGAGCAGTACTTC	CASSAPATGGFSYEQYF
TRBV12-3/TRBV12-4	-	TRBJ2-3	14	-	TGTGCCAGCAGTCCCGTACTAGCTACAGATACGCAGTATTTT	CASSPVLATDTQYF
TRBV12-3/TRBV12-4	-	TRBJ1-5	13	-	TGTGCCAGCAGTTTTAGTGTAAGTCAGCCCCAGCATTTT	CASSFSVSQPQHF
TRBV7-2	-	TRBJ2-3	15	-	TGTGCCAGCAGCGCACAAAGGCTCGCCACAGATACGCAGTATTTT	CASSAQRLATDTQYF
TRBV15	-	TRBJ2-1	16	-	TGTGCCACCAGCAGAGATTACCCCCTGCCCTACAATGAGCAGTTCTTC	CATSRDYPLPYNEQFF
TRBV24-1	TRBD1	TRBJ2-2	14	-	TGTGCCACCAGTGATTTGGGGACAGGGGATAAGCTGTTTTTT	CATSDLGTGDKLFF
TRBV29-1	-	TRBJ2-5	14	-	TGCAGCGTTGACCGGGACACCGTCCAAGAGACCCAGTACTTC	CSVDRDTVQETQYF
TRBV6-5	-	TRBJ1-1	13	few	TGTGCCAGCAGTTACTCGGAGTACACTGAAGCTTTCTTT	CASSYSEYTEAFF
TRBV10-2	-	TRBJ2-4	18	-	TGCGCCAGCATTGGGGACATATATGGTCCCTTAGCCAAAAACATTCAGTACTTC	CASIGDIYGPLAKNIQYF
TRBV7-2	-	TRBJ2-6	17	many	TGTGCCAGCAGCTTAGTTCCAGTCTTGGCAGGGGCCAACGTCCTGACTTTC	CASSLVPVLAGANVLTF